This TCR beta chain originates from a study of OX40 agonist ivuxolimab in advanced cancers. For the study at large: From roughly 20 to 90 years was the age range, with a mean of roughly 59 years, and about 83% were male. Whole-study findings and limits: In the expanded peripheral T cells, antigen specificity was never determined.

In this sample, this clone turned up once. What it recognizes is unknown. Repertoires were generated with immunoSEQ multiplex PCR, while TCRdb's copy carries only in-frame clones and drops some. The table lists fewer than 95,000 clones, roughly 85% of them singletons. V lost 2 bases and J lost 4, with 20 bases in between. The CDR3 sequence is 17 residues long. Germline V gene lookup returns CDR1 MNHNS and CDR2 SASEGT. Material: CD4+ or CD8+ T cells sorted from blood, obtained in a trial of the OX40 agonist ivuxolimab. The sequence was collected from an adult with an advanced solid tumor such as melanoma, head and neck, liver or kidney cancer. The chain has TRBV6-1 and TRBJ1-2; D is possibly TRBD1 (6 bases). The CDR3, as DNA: TGTGCCAGCAGTGAAACCATCAGTGCCCAGGGGCCCTATGGCTACACCTTC. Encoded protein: CASSETISAQGPYGYTF.